This T cell receptor (beta chain) derives from a study of post-analysis software for immune sequencing data. Overall study findings and caveats: Multiple sclerosis patients showed significantly lower normalized Chao1 diversity than controls did. Five or six TRBV segments, TRBV5-6, TRBV5-1 and TRBV20-1 among them, were found more frequent in patients than controls.

With respect to this clonotype: As yet, its antigen is unknown.

Trimming removed 4 bases from V and 2 bases from J; junction bases left unmatched: 3. The CDR3 spans 15 residues. Germline CDR1 and CDR2: LNHNV and YYDKDF (reference sequence). Unique-molecular-identifier-tagged TCR beta cDNA libraries were used. T cells numbering 1 to 10 million yielded approximately 500,000 cDNA molecules. One entry per CDR3 protein, called by TCRdb with MiXCR from the PCR reads. The table records 750,000 to 950,000 distinct CDR3 sequences, roughly 50% of them present only once. The clonotype was recovered from a girl between 5 and 17 years old with multiple sclerosis. V is TRBV15 and J is TRBJ1-2; 11 nucleotides agree with TRBD1. The sequenced sample consisted of blood. This CDR3 reads CATSTRTGGNYGYTF. The CDR3 bases are TGTGCCACCAGCACTCGGACAGGGGGCAACTATGGCTACACCTTC.